These 12 T cell receptor beta chains were all obtained from the same sample, sequenced in a study of blood T cells in healthy people across ages. The second PCR ran about 6 to 11 cycles with a sample-barcoded 5' primer and J-beta primers. TCRdb ran MiXCR on the 5' RACE reads and lists one entry per CDR3 protein. Here the sample spans about 680,000 distinct CDR3 sequences, more than 40% being singletons. Material: blood. These receptors all come from a woman aged 55-70 years in good health.

The rearrangement uses TRBV29-1 and TRBJ1-1; 8 bases fit TRBD1. The CDR3 is 12 residues long. In germline, CDR1 is SQVTM, CDR2 ANQGSEA. The J segment lost 7 bases and the V segment lost 5 bases, leaving 6 bases of the junction unmatched. The CDR3 sequence is CSVRQGPREAFF. CDR3 nucleotides: TGCAGCGTTAGACAGGGGCCCCGTGAAGCTTTCTTT. Drawing the rest from reference TRBV29-1 and TRBJ1-1, the complete variable domain is SAVISQKPSRDICQRGTSLTIQCQVDSQVTMMFWYRQQPGQSLTLIATANQGSEATYESGFVIDKFPISRPNLTFSTLTVSNMSPEDSSIYLCSVRQGPREAFFGQGTRLTVV.

As concerns this clonotype: At one of its ends the junction is not consistent with the germline gene, which may arise from a read error. The genes are TRBV28 and TRBJ2-3, with D perhaps matching TRBD1 (6 bases). Germline V gene lookup returns CDR1 MDHEN and CDR2 SYDVKM. The CDR3 length is 18 residues. The CDR3 nucleotides are TGTGCCAGCACCATGACAGGAAAGGAGGAGATCAGCACAGATGCGCAGTATTTT. As protein: CASTMTGKEEISTDAQYF.

The chain joins TRBV2 to TRBJ2-4, with D perhaps being TRBD1 or TRBD2 (5 bases each). Germline assignment: CDR1 SNHLY and CDR2 FYNNEI. V lost 0 bases to trimming and J lost 9 bases, with 21 bases between them. This CDR3 has 17 amino acids. Here the CDR3 DNA reads TGTGCCAGCAGTGAAGCAAGGCAGGGCGTAGGGAGTGGCATTCAGTACTTC. Translation gives CASSEARQGVGSGIQYF.

The chain has TRBV14 and TRBJ1-2; D possibly corresponds to TRBD1 (5 bases). Germline CDR1 and CDR2: SGHDN and FVKESK. Deletions cut 1 base from V and 7 bases from J, with 13 bases between. The CDR3 runs to 14 residues. CDR3 sequence: CASSQALGAGGYTF. CDR3 in DNA: TGTGCCAGCAGCCAAGCCCTAGGGGCCGGTGGCTACACCTTC.

The chain uses TRBV5-1 and TRBJ2-5, with D perhaps TRBD2 (6 bases). Looked up from germline, CDR1 is SGHRS and CDR2 is YFSETQ. Trimming removed 2 bases from V and 2 bases from J, with 13 bases in between. The CDR3 spans 15 residues. The CDR3 region has the DNA TGCGCCAGCAGCTTCCCCCGCGGGGCTCAAGAGACCCAGTACTTC. Encoded protein: CASSFPRGAQETQYF.

This clonotype was seen once. V gene TRBV6-1 combines with J gene TRBJ2-7; the match to TRBD1 covers 9 bases. The V gene end was trimmed by 6 bases and the J gene end by 0 bases; junction bases not matched to a gene: 6. The CDR3 covers 15 residues. CDR1 MNHNS and CDR2 SASEGT come from the germline V gene. CDR3 amino acids: CASRQLGQGSYEQYF. The CDR3 nucleotides read TGTGCCAGCAGACAGTTGGGACAGGGCTCCTACGAGCAGTACTTC.

V is TRBV4-3 and J is TRBJ1-1; D uncertain. The V end was cut by 1 base, the J end by 5 bases, with 17 bases between. Germline V gene sequence: CDR1 LGHNA, CDR2 YSLEER. This CDR3 region has 16 residues. Here the CDR3 reads CASSQAFSEGLTEAFF. The CDR3 coding sequence is TGCGCCAGCAGCCAAGCATTCTCGGAGGGTTTGACTGAAGCTTTCTTT.

As DNA, the CDR3 is TGTGCCAGCAGTTTATGGGCAGGGGGGCATATAGGGTATGGCTACACCTTC. This sequence encodes CASSLWAGGHIGYGYTF. J is TRBJ1-2 and V is TRBV27; 7 bases agree with TRBD1. After removal of 1 base from V and 5 bases from J, the junction contained 13 bases not matched to a gene. Germline CDR1 MNHEY, CDR2 SMNVEV (reference sequence). This CDR3 region has 17 residues.

The V and J genes are TRBV20-1 and TRBJ1-6; tentatively, D is TRBD1 (5 bases). Germline V gene sequence: CDR1 DFQATT, CDR2 SNEGSKA (reference sequence). V shed 0 bases and J shed 4 bases, with 10 bases lying between them. The CDR3 is 15 residues long. CDR3 nucleotide sequence: TGCAGTGCTAGAGAAACTCAGGGTTATAATTCACCCCTCCACTTT. Translating it yields CSARETQGYNSPLHF.

This chain connects TRBV20-1 to TRBJ2-7, with D possibly being TRBD1 or TRBD2 (6 bases each). The end of the DNA is better explained by TRBJ2-1, so the J call may be wrong. Germline values: CDR1 DFQATT, CDR2 SNEGSKA (reference sequence). The CDR3 covers 15 residues. The CDR3 here is CSAPGEGGKMREQFF. The CDR3 bases are TGCAGTGCCCCGGGGGAAGGGGGTAAGATGCGGGAGCAGTTCTTC.

This clonotype was seen repeatedly, ten times or more. V usage is TRBV12-3 or TRBV12-4 and J usage is TRBJ2-6; 7 positions agree with TRBD1. The CDR3 runs to 17 residues. The trim removed 3 bases at V and 0 bases at J, leaving 5 bases unmatched. The CDR3 DNA reads TGTGCCAGCAGTTTCGGACAGGCCTTCTCTGGGGCCAACGTCCTGACTTTC. Translation: CASSFGQAFSGANVLTF.

J is TRBJ2-4 and V is TRBV29-1; 7 nucleotides agree with TRBD1. Per the germline V gene, CDR1 is SQVTM and CDR2 is ANQGSEA. With V trimmed by 6 bases and J by 6 bases, 8 bases remained unmatched. The CDR3 totals 13 residues. CDR3 in DNA: TGCAGCGTCGCTACAGGGGTTGGAAACATTCAGTACTTC. Encoded protein: CSVATGVGNIQYF.